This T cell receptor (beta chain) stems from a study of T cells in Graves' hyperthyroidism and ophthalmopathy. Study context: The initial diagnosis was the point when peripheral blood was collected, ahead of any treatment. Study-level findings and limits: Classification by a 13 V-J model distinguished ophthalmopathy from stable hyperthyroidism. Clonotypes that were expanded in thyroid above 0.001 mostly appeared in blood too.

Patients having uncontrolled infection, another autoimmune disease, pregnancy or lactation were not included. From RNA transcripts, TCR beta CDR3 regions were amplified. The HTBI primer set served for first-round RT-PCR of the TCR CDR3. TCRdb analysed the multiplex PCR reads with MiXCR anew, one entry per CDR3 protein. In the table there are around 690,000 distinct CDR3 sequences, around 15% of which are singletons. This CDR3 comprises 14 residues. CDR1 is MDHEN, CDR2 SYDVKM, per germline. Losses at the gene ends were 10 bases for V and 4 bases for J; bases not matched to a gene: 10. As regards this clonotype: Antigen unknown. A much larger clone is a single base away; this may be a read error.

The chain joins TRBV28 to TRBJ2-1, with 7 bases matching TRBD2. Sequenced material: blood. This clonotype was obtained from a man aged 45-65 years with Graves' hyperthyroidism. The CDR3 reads CATGLVVRYNEQFF. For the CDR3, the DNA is TGTGCCACCGGACTAGTAGTAAGGTACAATGAGCAGTTCTTC.